Below are 6 T cell receptor beta chains sequenced from a single sample in a study of tumor and adjacent non-tumor tissue in lung cancer listed by TCRdb under 2018. RNA was isolated from bulk unsorted tissue, and RNA quality was assessed with a NanoDrop ND-1000 and an Agilent 2100. The normal lung samples consisted of distant non-tumor tissue collected more than 3 cm from the tumor edge. To prepare the library, multiplex PCR was applied. Sequenced on an Illumina HiSeq 2500. TCRbeta libraries were constructed through three rounds of nested PCR with primers (Table S4) according to protocols modified from ARM-PCR. Using fastp trimming at Q25 and MiXCR clonotype assembly, TCRdb reanalyzed the public sequencing data and kept in-frame beta chains. Each entry is one CDR3 protein sequence, shown with its most common DNA and genes. This sample gives 90,000 to 100,000 distinct CDR3 sequences in total; more than 80% of them show up just once. The top ten clones comprise under 40% of the sample.

Sequencing was performed on distant non-tumor lung tissue. The source is a man aged 60 to 69 with small cell lung cancer.

This clonotype occurred once. This chain uses TRBV5-4 with TRBJ2-1, with TRBD2 identical over 7 bases. Per the germline V gene, CDR1 is SGHNT and CDR2 is YYREEE (reference sequence). With 5 bases clipped from V and 9 bases from J, the junction kept 11 bases outside the gene matches. The CDR3 extends over 14 amino acids. CDR3 loop: CASRSSPGGTEQFF. The DNA of the CDR3 is TGTGCCAGCAGAAGCAGCCCCGGGGGGACTGAGCAGTTCTTC.

About this clonotype: Just one base apart from a much larger clone, this may be a read error. The chain links TRBV24-1 to TRBJ2-5; the D gene is possibly TRBD1 (5 bases). The length of the CDR3 is 13 residues. V was pared by 9 bases and J by 3 bases, with 13 bases between. Germline V gene lookup returns CDR1 KGHDR and CDR2 SFDVKD. Here the CDR3 DNA reads TGTGCCACCGGAAACCCGGACAAAGAGACCCAGTACTTC. Protein sequence: CATGNPDKETQYF.

With regard to this clonotype: Here the CDR3 omits its conserved ending phenylalanine or tryptophan, so a read error is the likely source. The chain couples TRBV11-3 to TRBJ1-1; D is possibly TRBD1 (6 bases). The CDR3 length is 13 residues. Trimming took 6 bases from V and 3 from J, leaving 11 bases between them. CDR1 is SGHNT, CDR2 YENEEA, per germline. CDR3: CASSKEGDTEAFL. The CDR3 nucleotides are TGTGCCAGCAGTAAGGAGGGGGACACTGAAGCTTTCCTT.

The count of this clonotype is one. The missing conserved phenylalanine or tryptophan at the end of this CDR3 makes a read error likely. The V and J genes are TRBV6-1 and TRBJ1-5; a possible D gene is TRBD1 (6 bases). Germline V gene sequence: CDR1 MNHNS, CDR2 SASEGT. The CDR3 covers 17 residues. V gave up 6 bases and J gave up 1 base, with 19 bases separating them. Here the CDR3 DNA reads TGTGCCAGCAGCGAAAATTACAGGGATGGGAGCAATCAGCCCCAGCATTAT. Residues: CASSENYRDGSNQPQHY.

Note on this clonotype: Just one base apart from a much larger clone, this may be a read error. This chain connects TRBV25-1 to TRBJ2-3; 8 bases map to TRBD1. CDR1 MGHDK and CDR2 SYGVNS come from the germline V gene. The CDR3 is 15 amino acids. J was trimmed by 5 bases and V by 2 bases; bases with no gene match: 6. This chain's CDR3 is CASSEPGQGIDTQYF. The CDR3 nucleotides are TGTGCCAGCAGTGAACCCGGACAGGGCATAGATACGCAGTATTTT.

To note about this clonotype: A much larger clone lies a single base off, so this may be a read error. The V and J genes are TRBV20-1 and TRBJ2-2; 11 bases match TRBD2. CDR3 length equals 16 residues. The V gene's germline CDR1 is DFQATT and CDR2 SNEGSKA (reference sequence). CDR3 sequence (DNA): TGCAGTACTAGAGATTTTAGCGGGAGGGCCGGCGGGGAGCTGTTTTTT. It yields the protein CSTRDFSGRAGGELFF.